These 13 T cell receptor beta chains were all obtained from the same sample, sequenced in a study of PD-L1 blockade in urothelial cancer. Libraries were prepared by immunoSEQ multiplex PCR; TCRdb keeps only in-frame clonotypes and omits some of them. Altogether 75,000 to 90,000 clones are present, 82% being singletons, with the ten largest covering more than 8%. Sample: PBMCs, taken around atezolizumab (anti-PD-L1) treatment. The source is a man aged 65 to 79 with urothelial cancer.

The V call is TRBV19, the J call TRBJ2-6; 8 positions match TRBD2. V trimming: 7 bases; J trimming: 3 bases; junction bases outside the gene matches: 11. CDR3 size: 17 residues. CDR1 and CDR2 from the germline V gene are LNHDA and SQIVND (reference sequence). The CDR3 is CASTMGSGRFGANVLTF. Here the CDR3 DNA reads TGTGCCAGTACCATGGGAAGCGGGAGATTTGGGGCCAACGTCCTGACTTTC.

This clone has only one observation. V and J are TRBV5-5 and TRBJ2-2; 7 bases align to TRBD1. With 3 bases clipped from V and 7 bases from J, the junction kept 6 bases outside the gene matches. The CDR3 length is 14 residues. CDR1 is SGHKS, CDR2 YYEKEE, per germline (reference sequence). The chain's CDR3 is CASSSGPGGGELFF. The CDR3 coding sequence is TGTGCCAGCAGCTCGGGACCAGGGGGCGGGGAGCTGTTTTTT.

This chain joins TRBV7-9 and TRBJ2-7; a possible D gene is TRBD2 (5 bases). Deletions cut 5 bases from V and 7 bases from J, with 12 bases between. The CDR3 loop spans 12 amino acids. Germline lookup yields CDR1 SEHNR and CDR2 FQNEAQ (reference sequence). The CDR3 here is CASSHPWREQYF. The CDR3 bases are TGTGCCAGCAGCCACCCTTGGAGGGAGCAGTACTTC.

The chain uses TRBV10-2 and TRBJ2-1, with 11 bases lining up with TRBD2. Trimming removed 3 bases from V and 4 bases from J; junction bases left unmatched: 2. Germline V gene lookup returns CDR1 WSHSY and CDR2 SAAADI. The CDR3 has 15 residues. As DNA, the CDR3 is TGCGCCAGCAGTGAAAGGACTAGCGGGTACAATGAGCAGTTCTTC. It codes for CASSERTSGYNEQFF.

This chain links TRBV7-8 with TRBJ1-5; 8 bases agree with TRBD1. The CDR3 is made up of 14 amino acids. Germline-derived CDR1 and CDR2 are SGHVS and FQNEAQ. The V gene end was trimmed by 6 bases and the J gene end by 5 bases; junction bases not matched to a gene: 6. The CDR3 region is CASSPQGADQPQHF. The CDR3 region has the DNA TGTGCCAGCAGTCCTCAGGGGGCAGATCAGCCCCAGCATTTT.

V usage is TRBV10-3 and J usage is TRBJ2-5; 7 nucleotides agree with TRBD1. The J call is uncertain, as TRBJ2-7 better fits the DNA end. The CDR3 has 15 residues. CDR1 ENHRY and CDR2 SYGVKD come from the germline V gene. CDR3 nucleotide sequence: TGTGCCATCAGTGAGTCGGGGGACAGAGGCCACGAGCAGTACTTC. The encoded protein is CAISESGDRGHEQYF.

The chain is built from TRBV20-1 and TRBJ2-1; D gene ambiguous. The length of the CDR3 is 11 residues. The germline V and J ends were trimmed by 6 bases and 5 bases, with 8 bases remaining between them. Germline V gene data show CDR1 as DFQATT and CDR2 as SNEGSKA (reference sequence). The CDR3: CSARPDNEQFF. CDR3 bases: TGCAGTGCGAGGCCGGACAATGAGCAGTTCTTC.

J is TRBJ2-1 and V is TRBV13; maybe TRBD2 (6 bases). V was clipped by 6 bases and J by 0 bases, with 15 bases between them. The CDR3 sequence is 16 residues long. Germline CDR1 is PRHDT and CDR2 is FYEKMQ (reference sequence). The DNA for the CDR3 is TGTGCCAGCAGGGTTAGCGGAGATAGCTCCTACAATGAGCAGTTCTTC. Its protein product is CASRVSGDSSYNEQFF.

CDR3 region: CASSYSQGAGDTQYF. In DNA form, the CDR3 reads TGTGCCAGCAGTTACTCGCAGGGGGCAGGAGATACGCAGTATTTT. The V call is TRBV6-5, the J call TRBJ2-3; 8 bases line up with TRBD1. The CDR3 consists of 15 residues. V trimming: 0 bases; J trimming: 5 bases; junction bases outside the gene matches: 4. The germline CDR1 and CDR2 sequences are MNHEY and SVGAGI.

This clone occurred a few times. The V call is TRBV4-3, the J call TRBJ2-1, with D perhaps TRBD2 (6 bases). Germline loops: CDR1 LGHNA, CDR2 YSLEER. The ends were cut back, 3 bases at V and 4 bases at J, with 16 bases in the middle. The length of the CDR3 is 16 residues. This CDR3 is CASSHLEGGVYNEQFF. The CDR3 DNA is TGCGCCAGCAGCCACCTCGAGGGCGGGGTTTACAATGAGCAGTTCTTC.

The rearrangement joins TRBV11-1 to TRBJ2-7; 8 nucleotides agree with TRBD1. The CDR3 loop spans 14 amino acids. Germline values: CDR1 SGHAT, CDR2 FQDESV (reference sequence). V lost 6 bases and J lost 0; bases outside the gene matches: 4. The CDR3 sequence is CASRSGTGSYEQYF. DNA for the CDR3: TGTGCCAGCAGGTCCGGGACAGGCTCCTACGAGCAGTACTTC.

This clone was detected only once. CDR3 bases: TGTGCCAGCAGTTCCCTGACAGGGATCCTTTCGTACTTC. Protein sequence: CASSSLTGILSYF. The genes are TRBV6-1 and TRBJ2-7, with 7 bases that match TRBD1. Germline CDR1 and CDR2: MNHNS and SASEGT. Unmatched junction bases numbered 13, after V lost 5 bases and J lost 12 bases. CDR3 size: 13 residues.

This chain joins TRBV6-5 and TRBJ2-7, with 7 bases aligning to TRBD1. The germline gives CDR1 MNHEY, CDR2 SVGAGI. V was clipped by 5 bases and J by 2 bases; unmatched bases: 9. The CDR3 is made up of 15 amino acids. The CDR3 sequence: CASSQPTGRTYEQYF. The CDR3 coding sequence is TGTGCCAGCAGTCAGCCGACAGGGCGAACCTACGAGCAGTACTTC.